A single T cell receptor beta chain is shown here with its context. The data are from a study of blood T cell repertoires in COVID-19. Across the study: From the United States, Italy and Spain came samples of acute and convalescent COVID-19. PBMCs, B-cell-depleted T cells, or T cells were the source of the cDNA or gDNA that made up the material.

There are 15 residues in the CDR3. Germline CDR1 is SGHRS and CDR2 is YFSETQ. V lost 0 bases and J lost 11, with 15 bases in between. As processed by the authors: The authors estimated nucleated cell counts from reference gene primer amplification. Some clones are missing from TCRdb's copy, which holds only in-frame ones; the method was immunoSEQ multiplex PCR. The V and J calls and clone size are taken from that table; D and trimming were inferred from the DNA. This table holds 35,000 to 50,000 clones, around four fifths found once. Source material: peripheral blood. The chain has TRBV5-1 and TRBJ1-6; D gene ambiguous. This TCR derives from a woman aged 80 or older with acute or convalescent COVID-19. Here the CDR3 reads CASSLAGEGSAPLHF. CDR3 coding DNA: TGCGCCAGCAGCTTGGCCGGCGAAGGTAGCGCACCCCTCCACTTT.